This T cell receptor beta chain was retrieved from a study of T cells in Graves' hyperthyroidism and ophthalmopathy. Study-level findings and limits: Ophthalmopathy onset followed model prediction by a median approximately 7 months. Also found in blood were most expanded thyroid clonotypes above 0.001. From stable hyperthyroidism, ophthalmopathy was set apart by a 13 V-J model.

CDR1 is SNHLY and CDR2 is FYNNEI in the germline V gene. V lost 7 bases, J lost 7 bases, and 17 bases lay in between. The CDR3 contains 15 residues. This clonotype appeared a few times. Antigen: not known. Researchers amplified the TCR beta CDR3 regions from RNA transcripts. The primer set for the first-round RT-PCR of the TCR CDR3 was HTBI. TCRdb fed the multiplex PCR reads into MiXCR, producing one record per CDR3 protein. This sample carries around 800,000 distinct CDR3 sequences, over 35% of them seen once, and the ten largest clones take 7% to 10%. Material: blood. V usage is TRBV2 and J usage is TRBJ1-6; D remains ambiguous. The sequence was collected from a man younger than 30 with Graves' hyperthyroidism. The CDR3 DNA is TGTGCCAGCACCCGGCGGGGAGATAGGAATTCACCCCTCCACTTT. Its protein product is CASTRRGDRNSPLHF.